The 12 T cell receptor beta chains listed next were all sequenced from one sample in a study of T-cell reconstitution after alpha-beta-depleted transplantation in children. The library targeted TCRbeta and was prepared with unique molecular identifiers. In TCRdb, the PCR reads were re-called with MiXCR into one record per CDR3 protein. The top ten hold roughly 4.5% of the sample, which has about 200,000 distinct CDR3 sequences, 5.5% to 7% seen once. Sequenced material: PBMCs, taken before TCRalphabeta/CD19-depleted stem cell transplant. These receptors were taken from a girl in the first two years of life with combined immunodeficiency, due to receive a stem cell transplant.

This clonotype was picked up many times. This chain joins TRBV20-1 and TRBJ1-2; D possibly corresponds to TRBD1 (6 bases). Germline values: CDR1 DFQATT, CDR2 SNEGSKA (reference sequence). V dropped 2 bases and J dropped 12 bases, with 22 bases sitting between them. This CDR3 is built from 14 residues. The CDR3 DNA reads TGCAGTGCTAGACCCCTACCCAGGGGCGGTGAGAACACCTTC. Its translation is CSARPLPRGGENTF.

The chain has TRBV7-9 and TRBJ2-5; 7 nucleotides align to TRBD2. The CDR3 totals 15 residues. The germline CDR1 and CDR2 sequences are SEHNR and FQNEAQ (reference sequence). V was pared by 6 bases and J by 1 base, with 8 bases of the junction left unmatched. This chain's CDR3 is CASSPFGGTQETQYF. CDR3 nucleotides: TGTGCCAGCAGTCCGTTCGGGGGGACCCAAGAGACCCAGTACTTC.

There are many counts of this clonotype. The chain carries TRBV9 and TRBJ2-3; 10 bases agree with TRBD2. J gave up 3 bases and V 0 bases, and 4 bases lay outside the gene matches. Germline assignment: CDR1 SGDLS and CDR2 YYNGEE. The CDR3 has 16 amino acids. CDR3 sequence reads: CASSVEAGGGTDTQYF. In DNA form, the CDR3 reads TGTGCCAGCAGCGTAGAAGCGGGAGGGGGAACAGATACGCAGTATTTT.

This clonotype was seen many times. The rearrangement joins TRBV28 to TRBJ2-1; tentatively, D is TRBD1 (6 bases). The CDR3 extends over 17 amino acids. Germline values: CDR1 MDHEN, CDR2 SYDVKM. V lost 4 bases and J lost 8, with 24 bases in between. The chain's CDR3 is CASSSVASLDEGDEQFF. CDR3 DNA: TGTGCCAGCAGTTCAGTCGCGTCGCTAGATGAGGGGGATGAGCAGTTCTTC.

This clonotype was recorded many times. This chain joins TRBV6-5 and TRBJ1-1, with D tentatively TRBD1 (5 bases). The CDR3 length is 13 residues. CDR1 MNHEY and CDR2 SVGAGI come from the germline V gene. Between the trimmed V and J ends, which lost 3 bases and 7 bases, there was a span of 12 bases. CDR3 nucleotide sequence: TGTGCCAGCAGTTATCAGGGTGGTTATGAAGCTTTCTTT. Translating it yields CASSYQGGYEAFF.

This clonotype appeared many times. The chain has TRBV7-9 and TRBJ1-1; maybe TRBD1 (5 bases). The CDR3 contains 15 residues. V shed 5 bases and J shed 1 base, with 14 bases lying between them. Germline-derived CDR1 and CDR2 are SEHNR and FQNEAQ (reference sequence). The CDR3 spells CASSPPQTENTEAFF. CDR3 nucleotides: TGTGCCAGCAGCCCACCCCAGACAGAGAACACTGAAGCTTTCTTT.

This clonotype was recorded at least ten times. V is TRBV29-1 and J is TRBJ2-5; no firm D call. Trimming shortened V by 3 bases and J by 1 base, and 6 bases separated the two germline ends. This CDR3 region has 12 residues. From germline, CDR1 is SQVTM and CDR2 ANQGSEA. For the CDR3, the DNA is TGCAGCGTTGATCAGACCCAAGAGACCCAGTACTTC. Translating it yields CSVDQTQETQYF.

In this sample, this clonotype turned up many times. The chain recombines TRBV12-3 or TRBV12-4 with TRBJ2-7, with TRBD2 identical over 7 bases. V was clipped by 6 bases and J by 1 base; unmatched bases: 6. The CDR3 is 14 amino acids. The DNA of the CDR3 is TGTGCCAGCAGCCCCGTGGGGGGGTCCTACGAGCAGTACTTC. It specifies CASSPVGGSYEQYF.

This clonotype was recorded at least ten times. This rearrangement joins TRBV29-1 to TRBJ1-2; D not resolved. CDR1 is SQVTM, CDR2 ANQGSEA, per germline. This CDR3 comprises 11 residues. V was pared by 0 bases and J by 6 bases, with 5 bases between. The CDR3 nucleotides are TGCAGCGTTGAAGATCTAAATGGCTACACCTTC. Its protein is CSVEDLNGYTF. The full variable domain, with the rest looked up from reference TRBV29-1 and TRBJ1-2, is SAVISQKPSRDICQRGTSLTIQCQVDSQVTMMFWYRQQPGQSLTLIATANQGSEATYESGFVIDKFPISRPNLTFSTLTVSNMSPEDSSIYLCSVEDLNGYTFGSGTRLTVV.

This clonotype was seen repeatedly, ten times or more. This chain links TRBV7-8 with TRBJ2-7; 8 bases are shared with TRBD1. V was pared by 4 bases and J by 2 bases, with 4 bases of the junction left unmatched. Germline-derived CDR1 and CDR2 are SGHVS and FQNEAQ. CDR3 length equals 14 residues. This chain's CDR3 is CASSSRQGTYEQYF. CDR3 coding DNA: TGTGCCAGCAGCTCCCGACAGGGGACCTACGAGCAGTACTTC.

This clonotype was picked up many times. The chain has TRBV28 and TRBJ2-5; TRBD1 might be the D (7 bases). The CDR3 is 19 residues long. The V end lost 5 bases, the J end lost 5 bases, and 30 bases lay between the germline ends. Germline values: CDR1 MDHEN, CDR2 SYDVKM. The CDR3 loop reads CASSLDPGGQTFPEETQYF. Written as DNA, the CDR3 is TGTGCCAGCAGTCTCGACCCCGGGGGACAGACTTTTCCGGAGGAGACCCAGTACTTC.

This clonotype showed up just a few times. The rearrangement joins TRBV4-2 to TRBJ1-2; D is uncertain. CDR3 length equals 16 residues. Germline CDR1 is LGHNA and CDR2 is YNFKEQ. V dropped 0 bases and J dropped 4 bases, with 15 bases sitting between them. CDR3 residues: CASSQDIGSRFYGYTF. In DNA, the CDR3 is TGTGCCAGCAGCCAAGATATCGGCAGTCGCTTCTATGGCTACACCTTC.